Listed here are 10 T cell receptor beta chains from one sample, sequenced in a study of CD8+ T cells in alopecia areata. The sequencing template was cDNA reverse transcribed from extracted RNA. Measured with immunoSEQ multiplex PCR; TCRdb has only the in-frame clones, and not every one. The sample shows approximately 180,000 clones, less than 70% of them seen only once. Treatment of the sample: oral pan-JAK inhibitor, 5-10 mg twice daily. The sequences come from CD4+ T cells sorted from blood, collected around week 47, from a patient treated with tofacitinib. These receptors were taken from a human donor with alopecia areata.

CDR3 region: CAWSGNRPSGGSDTQYF. CDR3 coding DNA: TGTGCCTGGAGTGGAAACCGTCCTAGCGGGGGGTCAGATACGCAGTATTTT. The chain recombines TRBV30 with TRBJ2-3; TRBD2 agrees at 11 bases. The CDR3 has 17 amino acids. With 1 base clipped from V and 4 bases from J, the junction kept 10 bases outside the gene matches. Germline-derived CDR1 and CDR2 are GTSNPN and SVGIG (reference sequence). Full variable domain (missing parts from reference TRBV30 and TRBJ2-3): SQTIHQWPATLVQPVGSPLSLECTVEGTSNPNLYWYRQAAGRGLQLLFYSVGIGQISSEVPQNLSASRPQDRQFILSSKKLLLSDSGFYLCAWSGNRPSGGSDTQYFGPGTRLTVL.

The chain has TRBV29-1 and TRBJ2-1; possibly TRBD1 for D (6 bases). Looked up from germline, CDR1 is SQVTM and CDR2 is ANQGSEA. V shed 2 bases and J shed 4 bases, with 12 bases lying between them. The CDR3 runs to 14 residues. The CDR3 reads CSVELRTAYNEQFF. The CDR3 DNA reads TGCAGCGTTGAATTAAGGACAGCTTACAATGAGCAGTTCTTC.

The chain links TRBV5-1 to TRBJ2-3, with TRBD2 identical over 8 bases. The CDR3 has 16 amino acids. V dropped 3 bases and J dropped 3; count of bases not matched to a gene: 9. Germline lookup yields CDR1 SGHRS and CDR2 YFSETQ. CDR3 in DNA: TGCGCCAGCAGCTCTATAGCGGGGAAAGTGACAGATACGCAGTATTTT. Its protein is CASSSIAGKVTDTQYF.

The CDR3 spells CASRTGPPLHF. The DNA for the CDR3 is TGTGCCAGTCGGACAGGGCCACCCCTCCACTTT. The chain carries TRBV6-5 and TRBJ1-6; 8 bases align to TRBD1. This CDR3 contains 11 residues. V trimming: 9 bases; J trimming: 11 bases; junction bases outside the gene matches: 3. CDR1 is MNHEY and CDR2 is SVGAGI in the germline V gene.

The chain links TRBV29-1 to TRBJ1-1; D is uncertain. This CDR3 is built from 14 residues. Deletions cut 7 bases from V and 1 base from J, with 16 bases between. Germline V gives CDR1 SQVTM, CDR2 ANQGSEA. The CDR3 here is CSARPPGGNTEAFF. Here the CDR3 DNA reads TGCAGCGCCCGCCCTCCGGGAGGGAACACTGAAGCTTTCTTT.

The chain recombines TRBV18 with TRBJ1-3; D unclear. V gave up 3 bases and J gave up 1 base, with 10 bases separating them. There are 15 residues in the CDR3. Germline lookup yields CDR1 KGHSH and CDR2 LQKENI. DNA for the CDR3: TGTGCCAGCTCACCCCCCACAGTGTCTGGAAACACCATATATTTT. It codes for CASSPPTVSGNTIYF.

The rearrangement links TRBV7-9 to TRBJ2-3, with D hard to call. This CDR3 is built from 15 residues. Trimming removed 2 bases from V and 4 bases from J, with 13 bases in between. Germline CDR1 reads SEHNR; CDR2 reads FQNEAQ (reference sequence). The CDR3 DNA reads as TGTGCCAGCAGCTTAACCCAGCAGGTCGCAGATACGCAGTATTTT. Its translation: CASSLTQQVADTQYF.

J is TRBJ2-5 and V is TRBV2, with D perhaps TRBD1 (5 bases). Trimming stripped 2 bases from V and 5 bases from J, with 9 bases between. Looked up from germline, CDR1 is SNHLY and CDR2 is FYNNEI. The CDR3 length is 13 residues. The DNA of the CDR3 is TGTGCCAGCAGTGAAAGGGGAAGCGAGACCCAGTACTTC. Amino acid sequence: CASSERGSETQYF.

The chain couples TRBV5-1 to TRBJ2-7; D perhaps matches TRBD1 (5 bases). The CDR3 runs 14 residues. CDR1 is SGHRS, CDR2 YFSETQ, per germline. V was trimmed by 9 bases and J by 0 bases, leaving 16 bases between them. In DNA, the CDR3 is TGCGCCACCAGATTCGACAGTAACTCCTACGAGCAGTACTTC. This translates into CATRFDSNSYEQYF.

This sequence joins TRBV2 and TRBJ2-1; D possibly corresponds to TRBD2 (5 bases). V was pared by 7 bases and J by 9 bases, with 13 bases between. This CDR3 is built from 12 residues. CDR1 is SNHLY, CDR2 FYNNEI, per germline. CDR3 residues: CASKEELGEQFF. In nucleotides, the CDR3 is TGTGCCAGCAAGGAGGAGTTGGGTGAGCAGTTCTTC.